This T cell receptor beta chain was captured in a study of blood T cell repertoires in COVID-19 (dated by TCRdb to the early 2020s). For the wider study: Samples covering the acute and convalescent phases of COVID-19 were provided by collaborators in the United States, Italy and Spain. The material from the prospective study consisted of cDNA or gDNA derived from T cells, B-cell-depleted T cells, or PBMCs. Subjects who had been exposed to COVID-19, were actively infected with it, or had recovered from it provided the deeply sampled blood TCRbeta repertoires that made up the dataset. The repertoires were made available in a free public database intended to serve as a resource for research on the immune response to SARS-CoV-2. Samples were obtained from the ongoing ImmuneRACE study (first 160 participants) and from 1,254 subjects provided by 6 global collaborators. The sample metadata nearly always contained a de-identified subject ID, COVID-19 status, age in years and sex. Where available, HLA class I and class II types were taken from metadata supplied by the sample provider and were not determined by assay-based typing.

Participants in the prospective study were enrolled through a virtual design, were aged about 18 to 90 years, and lived in approximately 24 United States geographic areas. In the prospective study, cohorts were assigned on the basis of participant-reported clinical history obtained from a screening survey and a study questionnaire. ImmuneRACE Cohort 3 recovered participants were defined by two consecutive negative NP/OP PCR tests, healthcare professional clearance, or symptom resolution. Mobile phlebotomists in the prospective study collected whole blood, serum and a nasopharyngeal or oropharyngeal swab from every participant. Additional blood draws and questionnaires over an approximately two-month period could optionally be provided by prospective study participants. Before DNA extraction, blood samples from the prospective study were shipped at room temperature or frozen. The full study reports these points: The amount of clinical and demographic metadata varied by source and participant and was provided uncurated.

Details on this clone: Its cognate antigen has yet to be identified. It has no much larger one-base neighbor in the sample; base qualities were not kept.

Per the germline V gene, SGHTA is the CDR1 and FQGTGA is the CDR2. Unmatched junction bases come to 1, with V trimmed by 5 bases and J by 0 bases. The CDR3 covers 13 residues, taking in both the cysteine and the phenylalanine. The kept DNA is CDR3 alone, 39 bases in frame from the first base. TCRbeta CDR3 regions were amplified from genomic DNA using the immunoSEQ Assay, a bias-controlled multiplex PCR. The published analysis was carried out like this. Nucleated cell counts per sample were estimated from amplification of reference gene primers within the assay. To quantify the absolute abundance of each unique TCRbeta CDR3 rearrangement, sequence reads were collapsed and filtered. For each sample, productive Simpson clonality was calculated as the square root of Simpson's diversity index across productive rearrangements. The clones in this table, taken by TCRdb from immuneACCESS, are in-frame only. Not every clone is retained; where verified, under half of the shortfall comes from an unresolved V gene, and the cause of the rest is unknown. That table supplies the V and J calls and clone size; D and trimming were determined from the DNA. Counted in this sample were a few hundred thousand clones; about 91% of them appeared once. Together, the top ten hold around 9.3% of the sample.

Sample: PBMCs or T cells enriched from blood (not recorded which). The receptor comes from a woman between 18 and 29 years old who had recovered from COVID-19. The sequence links TRBV7-3 to TRBJ2-7, with 7 junctional bases fitting TRBD1. For the CDR3, the sequence is CASSQGVSYEQYF. The nucleotide sequence is given as TGTGCCAGCAGCCAGGGGGTCTCCTACGAGCAGTACTTC. Full variable domain (CDR3 extended with the reference TRBV7-3 and TRBJ2-7 proteins): GAGVSQTPSNKVTEKGKYVELRCDPISGHTALYWYRQSLGQGPEFLIYFQGTGAADDSGLPNDRFFAVRPEGSVSTLKIQRTERGDSAVYLCASSQGVSYEQYFGPGTRLTVT.